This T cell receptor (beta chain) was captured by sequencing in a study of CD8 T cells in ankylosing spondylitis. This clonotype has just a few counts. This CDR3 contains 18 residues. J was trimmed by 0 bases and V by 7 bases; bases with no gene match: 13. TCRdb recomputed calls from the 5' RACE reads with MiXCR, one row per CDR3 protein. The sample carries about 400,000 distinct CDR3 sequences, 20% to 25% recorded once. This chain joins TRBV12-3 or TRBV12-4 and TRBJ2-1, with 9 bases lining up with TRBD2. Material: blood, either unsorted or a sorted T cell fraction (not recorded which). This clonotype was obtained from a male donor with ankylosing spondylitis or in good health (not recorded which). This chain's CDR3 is CASTSGGGASSSYNEQFF. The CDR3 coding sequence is TGTGCCAGCACCTCTGGCGGGGGGGCCTCGAGCTCCTACAATGAGCAGTTCTTC.